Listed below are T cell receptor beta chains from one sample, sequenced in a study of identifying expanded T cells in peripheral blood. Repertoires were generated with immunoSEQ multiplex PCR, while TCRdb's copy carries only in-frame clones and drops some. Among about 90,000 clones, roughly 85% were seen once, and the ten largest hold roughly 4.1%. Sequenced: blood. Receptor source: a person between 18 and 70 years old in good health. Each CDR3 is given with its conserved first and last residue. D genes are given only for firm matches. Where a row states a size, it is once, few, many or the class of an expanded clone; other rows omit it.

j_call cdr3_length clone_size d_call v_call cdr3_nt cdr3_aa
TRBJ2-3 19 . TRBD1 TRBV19 TGTGCCAGTTCTGTGACAGGGGTCGTCCGAACCACTAGCACAGATACGCAGTATTTT CASSVTGVVRTTSTDTQYF
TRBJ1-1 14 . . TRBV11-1 TGTGCCAGCAACTCACTAGGGACGGACCTTGGGGCTTTCTTT CASNSLGTDLGAFF
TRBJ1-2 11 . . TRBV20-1 TGCAGTGCTAGGGAAAACGGAGGCTACACCTTC CSARENGGYTF
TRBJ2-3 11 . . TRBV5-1 TGCGCCAGCAGCCTAACAATTACGCAGTATTTT CASSLTITQYF
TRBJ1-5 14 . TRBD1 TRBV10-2 TGCGCCAGCACGGGACAGGGGAGCAATCAGCCCCAGCATTTT CASTGQGSNQPQHF
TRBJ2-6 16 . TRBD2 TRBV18 TGTGCCAGCTCACCCGCGGGGGGTTCTGGGGCCAACGTCCTGACTTTC CASSPAGGSGANVLTF
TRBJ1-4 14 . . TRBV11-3 TGTGCCAGCAGTACCCAACAAGGACAGCGAAAACTGTTTTTT CASSTQQGQRKLFF
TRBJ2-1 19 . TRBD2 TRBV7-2 TGTGCCAGCAGCTTAGTTCCGGCTAGCGGGGGGAAAACCTACAATGAGCAGTTCTTC CASSLVPASGGKTYNEQFF
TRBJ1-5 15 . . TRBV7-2 TGTGCCAGCAGCCCGGGGGGGGCGAGCAATCAGCCCCAGCATTTT CASSPGGASNQPQHF
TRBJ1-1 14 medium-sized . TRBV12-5 TGTGCTAGTGGTCCATCGTACAAGGGCACTGAAGCTTTCTTT CASGPSYKGTEAFF
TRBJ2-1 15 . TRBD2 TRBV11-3 TGTGCCAGCAGCTCCTCCGGGGGGACCTACAATGAGCAGTTCTTC CASSSSGGTYNEQFF
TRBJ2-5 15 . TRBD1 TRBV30 TGTGCCTGGAGTAACAACAGGGGGGCCCAAGAGACCCAGTACTTC CAWSNNRGAQETQYF
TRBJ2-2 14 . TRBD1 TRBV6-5 TGTGCCAGCAGCCGGGACAGACTCACCGGGGAGCTGTTTTTT CASSRDRLTGELFF
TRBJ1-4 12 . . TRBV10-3 TGTGCCATCAGCCCCTCCTCTTTTGAACTGTTTTTT CAISPSSFELFF
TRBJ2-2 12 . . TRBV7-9 TGTGCCAGCAGACCTACCACCGGGGAGCTGTTTTTT CASRPTTGELFF
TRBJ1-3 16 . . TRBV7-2 TGTGCCAGCAGCCTGACCTACGACCTCTCTGGAAACACCATATATTTT CASSLTYDLSGNTIYF
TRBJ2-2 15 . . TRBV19 TGTGCCAGTAGTAATTTCCTCCAGGGAGGCGGGGAGCTGTTTTTT CASSNFLQGGGELFF